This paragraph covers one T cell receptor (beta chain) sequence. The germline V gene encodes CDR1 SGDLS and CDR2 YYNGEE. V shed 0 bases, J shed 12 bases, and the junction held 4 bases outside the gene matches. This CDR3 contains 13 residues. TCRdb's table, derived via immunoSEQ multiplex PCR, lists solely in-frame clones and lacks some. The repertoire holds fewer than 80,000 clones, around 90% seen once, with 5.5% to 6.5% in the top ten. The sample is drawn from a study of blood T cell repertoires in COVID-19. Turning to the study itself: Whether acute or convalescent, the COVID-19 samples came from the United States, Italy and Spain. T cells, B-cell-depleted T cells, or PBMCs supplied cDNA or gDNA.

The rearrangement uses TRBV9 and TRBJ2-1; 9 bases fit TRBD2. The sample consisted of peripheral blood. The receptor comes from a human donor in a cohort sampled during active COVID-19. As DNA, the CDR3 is TGTGCCAGCAGCGTAGAAGGGACTAGCACGCAGTTCTTC. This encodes CASSVEGTSTQFF.